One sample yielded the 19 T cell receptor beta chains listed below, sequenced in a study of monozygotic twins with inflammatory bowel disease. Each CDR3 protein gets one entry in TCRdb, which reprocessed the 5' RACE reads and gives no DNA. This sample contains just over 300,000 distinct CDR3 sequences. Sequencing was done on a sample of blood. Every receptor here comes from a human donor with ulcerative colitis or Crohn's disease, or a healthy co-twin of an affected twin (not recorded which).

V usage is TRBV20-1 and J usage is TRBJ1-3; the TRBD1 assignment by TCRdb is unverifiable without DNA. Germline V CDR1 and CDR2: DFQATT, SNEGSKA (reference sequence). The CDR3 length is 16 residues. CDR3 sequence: CSARDSTGAHGNTIYF.

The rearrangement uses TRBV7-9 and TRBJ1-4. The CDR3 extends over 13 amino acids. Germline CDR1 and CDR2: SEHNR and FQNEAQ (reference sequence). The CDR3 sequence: CVSSPRLNEKLFF.

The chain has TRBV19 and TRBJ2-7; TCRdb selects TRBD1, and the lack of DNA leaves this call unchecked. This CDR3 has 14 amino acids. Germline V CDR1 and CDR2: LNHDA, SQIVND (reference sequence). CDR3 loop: CASSIRDVSYEQYF.

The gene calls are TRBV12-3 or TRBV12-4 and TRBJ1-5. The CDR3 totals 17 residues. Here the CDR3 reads CASSLQGSGAGNQPQHF.

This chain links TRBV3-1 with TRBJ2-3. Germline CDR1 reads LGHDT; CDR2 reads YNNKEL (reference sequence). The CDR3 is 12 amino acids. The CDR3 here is CASSRLQDTQYF.

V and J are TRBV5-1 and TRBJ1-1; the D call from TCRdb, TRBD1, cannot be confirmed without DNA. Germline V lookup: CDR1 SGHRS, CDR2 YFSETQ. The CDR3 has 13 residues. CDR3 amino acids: CASSLAGQAEAFF.

CDR3 in amino acids: CSAMDTTAVRDTEAFF. The J gene is TRBJ1-1, the V gene TRBV20-1; there is no DNA to check the TCRdb D call of TRBD1. CDR3 size: 16 residues. CDR1 and CDR2 (germline): DFQATT, SNEGSKA (reference sequence).

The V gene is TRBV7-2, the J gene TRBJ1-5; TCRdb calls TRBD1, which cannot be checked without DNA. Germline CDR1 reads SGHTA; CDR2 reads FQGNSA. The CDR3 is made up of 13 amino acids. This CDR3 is CASSTTGSQPQHF. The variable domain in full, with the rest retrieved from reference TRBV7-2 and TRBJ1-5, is GAGVSQSPSNKVTEKGKDVELRCDPISGHTALYWYRQSLGQGLEFLIYFQGNSAPDKSGLPSDRFSAERTGGSVSTLTIQRTQQEDSAVYLCASSTTGSQPQHFGDGTRLSIL.

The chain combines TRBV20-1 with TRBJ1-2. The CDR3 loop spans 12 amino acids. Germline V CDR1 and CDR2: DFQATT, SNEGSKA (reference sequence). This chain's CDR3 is CSARMSNYGYTF.

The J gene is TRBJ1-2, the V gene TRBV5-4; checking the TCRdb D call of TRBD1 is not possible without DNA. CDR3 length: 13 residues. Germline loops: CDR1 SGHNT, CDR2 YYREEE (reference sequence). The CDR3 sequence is CASRPTRVGGYTF.

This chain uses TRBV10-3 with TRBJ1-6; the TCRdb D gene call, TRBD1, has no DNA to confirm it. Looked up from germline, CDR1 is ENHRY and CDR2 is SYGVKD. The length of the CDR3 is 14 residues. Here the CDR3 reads CAIREGTANSPLHF.

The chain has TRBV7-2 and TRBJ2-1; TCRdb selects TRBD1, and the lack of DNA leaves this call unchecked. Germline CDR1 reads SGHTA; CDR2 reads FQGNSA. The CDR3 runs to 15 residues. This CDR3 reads CASSIGGLLVNEQFF.

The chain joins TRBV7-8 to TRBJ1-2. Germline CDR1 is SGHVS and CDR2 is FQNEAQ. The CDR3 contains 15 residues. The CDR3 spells CASSLSGGTDYGYTF.

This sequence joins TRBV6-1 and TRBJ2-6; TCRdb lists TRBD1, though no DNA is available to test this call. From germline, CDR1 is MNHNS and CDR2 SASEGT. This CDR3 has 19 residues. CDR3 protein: CASSPPPGQGISGANVLTF.

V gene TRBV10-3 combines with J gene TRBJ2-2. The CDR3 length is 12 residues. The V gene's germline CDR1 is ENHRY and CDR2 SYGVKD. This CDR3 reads CAISSRDGELFF.

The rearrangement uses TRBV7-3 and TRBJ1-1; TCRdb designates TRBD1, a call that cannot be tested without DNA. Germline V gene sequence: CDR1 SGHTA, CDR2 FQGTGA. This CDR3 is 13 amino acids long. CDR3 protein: CASKDRGRLEAFF.

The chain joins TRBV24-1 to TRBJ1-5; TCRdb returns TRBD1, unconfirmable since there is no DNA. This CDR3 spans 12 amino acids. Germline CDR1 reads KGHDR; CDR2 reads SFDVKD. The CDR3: CATDRGNQPQHF.

The chain's CDR3 is CASSPSRMDIQYF. The V call is TRBV28, the J call TRBJ2-4; TCRdb reports TRBD2, a call that lacks DNA to check it against. This CDR3 has 13 amino acids. The germline V gene has CDR1 MDHEN and CDR2 SYDVKM. The whole variable domain, remainder taken from reference TRBV28 and TRBJ2-4, is DVKVTQSSRYLVKRTGEKVFLECVQDMDHENMFWYRQDPGLGLRLIYFSYDVKMKEKGDIPEGYSVSREKKERFSLILESASTNQTSMYLCASSPSRMDIQYFGAGTRLSVL.

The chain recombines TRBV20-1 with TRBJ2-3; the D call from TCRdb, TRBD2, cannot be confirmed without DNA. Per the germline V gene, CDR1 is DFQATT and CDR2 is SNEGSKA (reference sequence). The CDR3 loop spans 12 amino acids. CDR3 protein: CSARVTSGGQYF.